Listed below are T cell receptor beta chains from one sample, sequenced in a study of CD8+CD57+ T cells in acquired aplastic anemia. One entry per CDR3 protein, called by TCRdb with MiXCR from the reads. The sample yields about 180,000 distinct CDR3 sequences, 47% seen once. The sequenced sample consisted of sorted CD4+, CD8+, or CD8+CD57+ T cells (not recorded which) from PBMCs. The origin of the receptors is a human donor with aplastic anemia. Both conserved end residues are part of each CDR3. Fields, in order: D gene, J gene, clone size, V gene, CDR3 DNA, CDR3 protein. The D gene is left open where the match is weak. Some rows have no size entry. The others give once, few or many, or a class for an expanded clone.

d_gene: TRBD1
j_gene: TRBJ1-2
abundance: -
v_gene: TRBV2
CDR3nt: TGTGCCAGCAGTAAAACAGGGGTTAACTATGGCTACACCTTC
CDR3aa: CASSKTGVNYGYTF

d_gene: -
j_gene: TRBJ2-7
abundance: -
v_gene: TRBV24-1
CDR3nt: TGTGCCACCAGTGATTCAGACAACTACGAGCAGTACTTC
CDR3aa: CATSDSDNYEQYF

d_gene: -
j_gene: TRBJ1-6
abundance: -
v_gene: TRBV3-1
CDR3nt: TGTGCCAGCAGCCAAGAATATTCACCCCTCCACTTT
CDR3aa: CASSQEYSPLHF

d_gene: -
j_gene: TRBJ1-6
abundance: few
v_gene: TRBV3-1
CDR3nt: TGTGCCAGCAGCTCCGGACCAATCTCACCCCTCCACTTT
CDR3aa: CASSSGPISPLHF

d_gene: -
j_gene: TRBJ1-5
abundance: -
v_gene: TRBV15
CDR3nt: TGCGCCACCAGCAGATTACAGGGAGGACAGCCCCAGCATTTT
CDR3aa: CATSRLQGGQPQHF

d_gene: TRBD1
j_gene: TRBJ2-7
abundance: -
v_gene: TRBV6-1
CDR3nt: TGTGCCAGCAGGCGGACAGGGGAGGGTTACGACCAGTACTTC
CDR3aa: CASRRTGEGYDQYF

d_gene: -
j_gene: TRBJ2-7
abundance: -
v_gene: TRBV2
CDR3nt: TGTGCCAGCAGTTTCGGACTGCCCTACGAGCAGTACTTC
CDR3aa: CASSFGLPYEQYF

d_gene: -
j_gene: TRBJ1-1
abundance: -
v_gene: TRBV20-1
CDR3nt: TGCAGTGCCGCGAACACTGAAGCTTTCTTT
CDR3aa: CSAANTEAFF

d_gene: TRBD2
j_gene: TRBJ2-1
abundance: many
v_gene: TRBV10-3
CDR3nt: TGTGCCATCAGTAGCGGGGGGGCAGGTGAGCAGTTCTTC
CDR3aa: CAISSGGAGEQFF

d_gene: TRBD2
j_gene: TRBJ2-1
abundance: -
v_gene: TRBV7-6
CDR3nt: TGTGCCAGCAGCTTAGCTCGAGGGCTAGCGGGATACCATGAGCAGTTCTTC
CDR3aa: CASSLARGLAGYHEQFF

d_gene: TRBD1
j_gene: TRBJ2-7
abundance: -
v_gene: TRBV20-1
CDR3nt: TGCAGCTTGGGGACAGGGGGGTACGAGCAGTACTTC
CDR3aa: CSLGTGGYEQYF

d_gene: TRBD2
j_gene: TRBJ2-7
abundance: -
v_gene: TRBV2
CDR3nt: TGTGCCACCTGGCCTTACCCGGGGGGGCAGTACTTC
CDR3aa: CATWPYPGGQYF

d_gene: -
j_gene: TRBJ2-3
abundance: many
v_gene: TRBV20-1
CDR3nt: TGCAGTGCTAGAGATTCCCAGACGTACACGCAGTATTTT
CDR3aa: CSARDSQTYTQYF

d_gene: -
j_gene: TRBJ2-3
abundance: -
v_gene: TRBV13
CDR3nt: TGTGCCAGCAGCTTAGGGAAGGTTAGGGGGACGACCTATGGAAACACAGATACGCAGTACTTT
CDR3aa: CASSLGKVRGTTYGNTDTQYF

d_gene: -
j_gene: TRBJ1-2
abundance: -
v_gene: TRBV7-9
CDR3nt: TGTGCCAGCAGCAACGGAGCGGTCTCGTATGGCTACACCTTC
CDR3aa: CASSNGAVSYGYTF

d_gene: -
j_gene: TRBJ2-1
abundance: -
v_gene: TRBV24-1
CDR3nt: TGTGCCACCAGTGATTTCCCACCGGGACGGCCTTTGAATGAGCAGTTCTTC
CDR3aa: CATSDFPPGRPLNEQFF

d_gene: -
j_gene: TRBJ2-1
abundance: many
v_gene: TRBV20-1
CDR3nt: TGCAGTGCTAGGGGGCCTAGCCGTGATGAGCAGTTCTTC
CDR3aa: CSARGPSRDEQFF

d_gene: -
j_gene: TRBJ1-2
abundance: -
v_gene: TRBV7-9
CDR3nt: TGTGCCAGCAGCTCAGGAGGGGGGGTCGGCACCTTC
CDR3aa: CASSSGGGVGTF

d_gene: -
j_gene: TRBJ2-7
abundance: -
v_gene: TRBV24-1
CDR3nt: TGTGCCAGCAGCTTACCCGGCCGGTCCTACGAGCAGTACTTC
CDR3aa: CASSLPGRSYEQYF

d_gene: -
j_gene: TRBJ1-1
abundance: -
v_gene: TRBV19
CDR3nt: TGTGCCAGTAGTATGGGCGGACTAGCTTTCTTT
CDR3aa: CASSMGGLAFF

d_gene: -
j_gene: TRBJ2-3
abundance: -
v_gene: TRBV20-1
CDR3nt: TGCAGTGCTATTTACGGAGCGCCAGATACGCAGTATTTT
CDR3aa: CSAIYGAPDTQYF

d_gene: TRBD1
j_gene: TRBJ1-6
abundance: many
v_gene: TRBV4-2
CDR3nt: TGTGCCAGCAGCCAAGATGAGGGACAGGCAAATTCACCCCTCCACTTT
CDR3aa: CASSQDEGQANSPLHF

d_gene: TRBD1
j_gene: TRBJ1-2
abundance: -
v_gene: TRBV4-2
CDR3nt: TGTGCCAGCAGCCCCGCCCAGGGGGGGGTTAACTATGGCTACACCTTC
CDR3aa: CASSPAQGGVNYGYTF

d_gene: -
j_gene: TRBJ1-2
abundance: few
v_gene: TRBV2
CDR3nt: TGTGCCAGCAGTGTACAGGGAAGTAGACATGGCTACACCTTC
CDR3aa: CASSVQGSRHGYTF

d_gene: TRBD1
j_gene: TRBJ1-1
abundance: many
v_gene: TRBV12-5
CDR3nt: TGTGCTAGTGGTTTGTACCGGACAGGGGTTAACACTGAAGCTTTCTTT
CDR3aa: CASGLYRTGVNTEAFF

d_gene: TRBD1
j_gene: TRBJ1-2
abundance: -
v_gene: TRBV10-2
CDR3nt: TGCGCCAGCAGTGGGACAGGGGACCGCTATGGCTACACCTTC
CDR3aa: CASSGTGDRYGYTF

d_gene: TRBD1
j_gene: TRBJ2-4
abundance: few
v_gene: TRBV5-1
CDR3nt: TGCGCCAGCAGCATGACAGGGACCCTAGCCAAAAACATTCAGTACTTC
CDR3aa: CASSMTGTLAKNIQYF

d_gene: TRBD2
j_gene: TRBJ2-3
abundance: -
v_gene: TRBV15
CDR3nt: TGTGCCACCAGCACGGGACTAGCGGGGGGTTCGTTGGATACGCAGTATTTT
CDR3aa: CATSTGLAGGSLDTQYF

d_gene: -
j_gene: TRBJ1-5
abundance: many
v_gene: TRBV7-2
CDR3nt: TGTGCCAGCAGCCTAGGGCCCCCAGGGCCCCAGCATTTT
CDR3aa: CASSLGPPGPQHF

d_gene: TRBD1
j_gene: TRBJ2-7
abundance: many
v_gene: TRBV7-6
CDR3nt: TGTGCCAGCAGCCCAATCGGGACAGGAGGCGAGCAGTACTTC
CDR3aa: CASSPIGTGGEQYF

d_gene: -
j_gene: TRBJ2-3
abundance: many
v_gene: TRBV10-3
CDR3nt: TGTGCCATCAGTGTGGAAAAGAGCACAGATACGCAGTATTTT
CDR3aa: CAISVEKSTDTQYF

d_gene: -
j_gene: TRBJ1-2
abundance: -
v_gene: TRBV27
CDR3nt: TGTGCCAGCAGTCCGTTGACCACTAACTATGGCTACACCTTC
CDR3aa: CASSPLTTNYGYTF

d_gene: -
j_gene: TRBJ1-1
abundance: many
v_gene: TRBV5-4
CDR3nt: TGTGCCAGCAGCTTGGAGGGCACCCTGAACACTGAAGCTTTCTTT
CDR3aa: CASSLEGTLNTEAFF

d_gene: -
j_gene: TRBJ1-1
abundance: many
v_gene: TRBV20-1
CDR3nt: TGCAGTGCTCCGGCCAGGCTAATGAACACTGAAGCTTTCTTT
CDR3aa: CSAPARLMNTEAFF

d_gene: -
j_gene: TRBJ1-6
abundance: many
v_gene: TRBV6-1
CDR3nt: TGTGCCAGCAGTGGAGGGGGGATCTATAATTCACCCCTCCACTTT
CDR3aa: CASSGGGIYNSPLHF

d_gene: -
j_gene: TRBJ1-3
abundance: -
v_gene: TRBV3-1
CDR3nt: TGTGCCAGCAGCCAAGTAGGAGGGACCTCTGGAAACACCATATATTTT
CDR3aa: CASSQVGGTSGNTIYF

d_gene: -
j_gene: TRBJ2-7
abundance: -
v_gene: TRBV20-1
CDR3nt: TGCAGTTACTCACCCATACAGGGAATCTACGAGCAGTACTTC
CDR3aa: CSYSPIQGIYEQYF

d_gene: TRBD1
j_gene: TRBJ1-5
abundance: many
v_gene: TRBV7-8
CDR3nt: TGTGCCAGCAGGGCAGGGGGCGAGACTCAGCCCCAGCATTTT
CDR3aa: CASRAGGETQPQHF

d_gene: TRBD1
j_gene: TRBJ2-3
abundance: -
v_gene: TRBV7-2
CDR3nt: TGTGCCAGCAGCCCCCAGGGGGCAGATACGCAGTATTTT
CDR3aa: CASSPQGADTQYF

d_gene: -
j_gene: TRBJ2-7
abundance: -
v_gene: TRBV7-3
CDR3nt: TGTGCCAGCAGCACCCGACCACAGGGTGTAGTGTACGAGCAGTACTTC
CDR3aa: CASSTRPQGVVYEQYF

d_gene: TRBD1
j_gene: TRBJ1-2
abundance: -
v_gene: TRBV11-2
CDR3nt: TGTGCCAGCAGCTCTAGCATCCGGGACAGACTAAACTATGGCTACACCTTC
CDR3aa: CASSSSIRDRLNYGYTF

d_gene: TRBD1
j_gene: TRBJ1-2
abundance: many
v_gene: TRBV29-1
CDR3nt: TGCAGCGTTGACCAGGGTGGAGGGGGCGGTGGCTACACCTTC
CDR3aa: CSVDQGGGGGGYTF

d_gene: -
j_gene: TRBJ1-2
abundance: -
v_gene: TRBV11-3
CDR3nt: TGTGCCAACAGTAGGGTGGGCTATGGCTACACCTTC
CDR3aa: CANSRVGYGYTF

d_gene: -
j_gene: TRBJ1-4
abundance: -
v_gene: TRBV25-1
CDR3nt: TGTGCCAGCTCCTCGGGGGGCCGATGGGGGAATGAAAAACTGTTTTTT
CDR3aa: CASSSGGRWGNEKLFF

d_gene: -
j_gene: TRBJ2-3
abundance: -
v_gene: TRBV9
CDR3nt: TGTGCCAGCAGACCCGGGTGGGGCGCAGATACGCAGTATTTT
CDR3aa: CASRPGWGADTQYF

d_gene: -
j_gene: TRBJ2-1
abundance: many
v_gene: TRBV9
CDR3nt: TGTGCCAGCAGTCACGAGGCTCGAAACTACAATGAGCAGTTCTTC
CDR3aa: CASSHEARNYNEQFF

d_gene: TRBD1
j_gene: TRBJ1-2
abundance: many
v_gene: TRBV2
CDR3nt: TGTGCCAGCATCAGTGGACAGGGGCCCGGCTACACCTTC
CDR3aa: CASISGQGPGYTF

d_gene: TRBD1
j_gene: TRBJ2-1
abundance: -
v_gene: TRBV24-1
CDR3nt: TGTGCCACCAGTGAGACGGGACAGCTCTACAATGAGCAGTTCTTC
CDR3aa: CATSETGQLYNEQFF

d_gene: TRBD2
j_gene: TRBJ2-5
abundance: -
v_gene: TRBV7-3
CDR3nt: TGTGCCGGCAGCTTAACCGCGGGAGGCCAAGAGACCCAGTACTTC
CDR3aa: CAGSLTAGGQETQYF

d_gene: -
j_gene: TRBJ1-5
abundance: many
v_gene: TRBV6-1
CDR3nt: TGTGCCAGCAACAATATCAGGGGTTCCAGCAATCAGCCCCAGCATTTT
CDR3aa: CASNNIRGSSNQPQHF

d_gene: -
j_gene: TRBJ1-2
abundance: few
v_gene: TRBV15
CDR3nt: TGTGCCACCAGCAGAGGGACAGCGACAGATGGCTACACCTTC
CDR3aa: CATSRGTATDGYTF

d_gene: TRBD2
j_gene: TRBJ2-1
abundance: many
v_gene: TRBV10-1
CDR3nt: TGCGCCAGCACCGGGGGGGCCGCCTACAATGAGCAGTTCTTC
CDR3aa: CASTGGAAYNEQFF

d_gene: TRBD2
j_gene: TRBJ2-5
abundance: many
v_gene: TRBV2
CDR3nt: TGTGCCAGCAGTAGGGAGCGGGGGGAGACCCAGTACTTC
CDR3aa: CASSRERGETQYF